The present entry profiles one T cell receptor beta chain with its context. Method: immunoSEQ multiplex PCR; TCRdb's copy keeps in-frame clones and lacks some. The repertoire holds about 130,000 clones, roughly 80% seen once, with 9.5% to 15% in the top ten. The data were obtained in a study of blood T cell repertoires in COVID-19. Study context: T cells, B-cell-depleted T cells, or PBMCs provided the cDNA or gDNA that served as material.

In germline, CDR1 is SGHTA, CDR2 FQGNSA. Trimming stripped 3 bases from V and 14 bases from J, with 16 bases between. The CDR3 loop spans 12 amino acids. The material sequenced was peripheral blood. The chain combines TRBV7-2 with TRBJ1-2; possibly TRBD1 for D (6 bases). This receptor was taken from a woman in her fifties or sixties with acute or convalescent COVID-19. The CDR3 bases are TGTGCCAGCAGCTTCTCGGGACAAAGGAAAACCTTC. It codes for CASSFSGQRKTF.